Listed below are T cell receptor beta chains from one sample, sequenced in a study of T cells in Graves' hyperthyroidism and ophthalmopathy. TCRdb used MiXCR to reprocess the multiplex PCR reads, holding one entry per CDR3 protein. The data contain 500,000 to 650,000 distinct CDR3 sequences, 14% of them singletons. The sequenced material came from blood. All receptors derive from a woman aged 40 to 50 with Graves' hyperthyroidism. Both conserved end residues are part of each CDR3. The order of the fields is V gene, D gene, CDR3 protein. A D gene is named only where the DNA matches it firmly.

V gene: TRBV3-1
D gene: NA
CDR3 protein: CASSQDQAGSPPTEAFF

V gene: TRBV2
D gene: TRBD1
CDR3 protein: CASSESGTGRTDTQYF

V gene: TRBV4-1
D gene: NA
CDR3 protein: CASSHSDKVPLEQYF

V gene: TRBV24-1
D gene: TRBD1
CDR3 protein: CATSDNPGQTTDTQYF

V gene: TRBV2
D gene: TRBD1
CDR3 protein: CANDRETQYF

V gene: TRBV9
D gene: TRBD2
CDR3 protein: CASSGTGTSNEQFF

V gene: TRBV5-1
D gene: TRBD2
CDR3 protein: CASSLELAGGPLDEQFF

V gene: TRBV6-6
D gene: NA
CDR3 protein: CASSYSSRGLNTEAFF

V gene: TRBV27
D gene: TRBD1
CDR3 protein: CASSPGTGGELFF

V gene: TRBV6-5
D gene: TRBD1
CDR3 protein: CASSYLGPGQPRGTEAFF

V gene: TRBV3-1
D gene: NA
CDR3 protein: CASSQDGTKNFNYGYTF

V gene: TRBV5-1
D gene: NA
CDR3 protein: CASSLSAAPLTDTQYF

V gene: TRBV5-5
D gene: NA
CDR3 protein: CASSLVGAFVEPQHF

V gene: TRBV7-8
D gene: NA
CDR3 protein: CASSHINTEAFF

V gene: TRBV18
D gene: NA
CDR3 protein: CASSPVGESNQPQHF

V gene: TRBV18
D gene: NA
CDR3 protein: CASSPLTESEQFF

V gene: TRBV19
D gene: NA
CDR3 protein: CASSIRRDTEAFF

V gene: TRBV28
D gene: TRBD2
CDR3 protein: CASSFGPTGKREGPTGELFF

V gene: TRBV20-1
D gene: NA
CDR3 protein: CSAPTYNEQFF

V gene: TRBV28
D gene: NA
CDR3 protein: CATSGVGRQFNYGYTF

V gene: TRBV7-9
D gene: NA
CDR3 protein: CASSLDGMGAKNIQYF

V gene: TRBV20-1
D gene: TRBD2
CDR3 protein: CSARGLAENTGELFF

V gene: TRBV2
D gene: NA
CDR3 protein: CASSEVSNYGYTF

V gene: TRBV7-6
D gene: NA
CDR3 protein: CASSPGIQGLGSYNEQFF

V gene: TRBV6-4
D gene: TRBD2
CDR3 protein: CASSSGIRDEQFF

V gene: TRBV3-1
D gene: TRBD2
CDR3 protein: CASSRQTSGGKTQYF

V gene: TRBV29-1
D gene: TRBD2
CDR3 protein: CSVPAKGGSPSYNEQFF

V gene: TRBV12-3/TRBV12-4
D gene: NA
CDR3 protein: CASSSSGSGNTIYF

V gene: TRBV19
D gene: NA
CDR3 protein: CASSENGDTQYF

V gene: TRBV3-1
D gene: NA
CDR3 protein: CASSQDGAVTEAFF

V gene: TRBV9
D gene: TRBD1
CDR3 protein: CASSSRTGPNYGYTF

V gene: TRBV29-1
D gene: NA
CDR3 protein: CSVIYRANKNIQYF

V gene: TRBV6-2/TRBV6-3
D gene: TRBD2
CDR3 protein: CASSRLSTSGSFEQYF

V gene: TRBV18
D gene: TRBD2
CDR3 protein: CASSPKGASGSSDEQFF

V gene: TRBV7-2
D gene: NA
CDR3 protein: CASSLVVGGTDTQYF

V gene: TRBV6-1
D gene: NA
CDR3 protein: CASSDTRDDINTEAFF

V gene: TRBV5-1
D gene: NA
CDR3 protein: CASSLEGKYGYTF

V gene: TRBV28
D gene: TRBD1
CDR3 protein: CASSIPQGASGNTIYF

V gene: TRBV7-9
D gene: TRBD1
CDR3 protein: CASSLVGTDHGTQYF

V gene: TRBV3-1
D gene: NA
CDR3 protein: CASSQGSEAAEAFF

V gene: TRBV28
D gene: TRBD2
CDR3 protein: CASGGSTSGRVEQYF

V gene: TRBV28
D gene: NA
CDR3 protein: CASTTPGYEQYF

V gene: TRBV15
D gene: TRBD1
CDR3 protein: CATSPRTGGLYEQYF

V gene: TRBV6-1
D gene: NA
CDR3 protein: CASSYRDHFEKLFF

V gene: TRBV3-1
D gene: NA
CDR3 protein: CASSQAPLAGVQEQFF